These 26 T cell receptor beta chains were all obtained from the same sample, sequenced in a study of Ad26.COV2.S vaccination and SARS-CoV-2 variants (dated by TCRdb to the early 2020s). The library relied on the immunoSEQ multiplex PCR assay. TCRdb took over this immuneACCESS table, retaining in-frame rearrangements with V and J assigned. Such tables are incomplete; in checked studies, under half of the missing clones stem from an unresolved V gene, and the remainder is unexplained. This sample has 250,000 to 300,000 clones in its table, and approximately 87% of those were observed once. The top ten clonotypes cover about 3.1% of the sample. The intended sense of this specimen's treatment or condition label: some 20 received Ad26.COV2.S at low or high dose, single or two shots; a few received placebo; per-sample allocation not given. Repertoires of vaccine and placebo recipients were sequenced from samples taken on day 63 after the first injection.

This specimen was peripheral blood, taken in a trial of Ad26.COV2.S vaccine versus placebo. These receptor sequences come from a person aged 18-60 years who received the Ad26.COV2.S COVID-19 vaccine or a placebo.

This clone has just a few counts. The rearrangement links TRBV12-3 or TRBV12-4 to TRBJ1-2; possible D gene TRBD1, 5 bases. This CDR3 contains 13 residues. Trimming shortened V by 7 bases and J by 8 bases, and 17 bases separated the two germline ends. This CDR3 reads CASTSGARDGYTF. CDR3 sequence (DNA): TGTGCCAGCACCTCCGGGGCCCGAGACGGCTACACCTTC.

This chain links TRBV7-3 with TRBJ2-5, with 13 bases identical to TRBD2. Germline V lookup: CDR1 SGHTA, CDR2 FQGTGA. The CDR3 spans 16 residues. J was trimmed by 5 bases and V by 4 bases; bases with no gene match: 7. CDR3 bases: TGTGCCAGCAGCTCTACTAGCGGGGGGGCTATCGAGACCCAGTACTTC. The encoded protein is CASSSTSGGAIETQYF.

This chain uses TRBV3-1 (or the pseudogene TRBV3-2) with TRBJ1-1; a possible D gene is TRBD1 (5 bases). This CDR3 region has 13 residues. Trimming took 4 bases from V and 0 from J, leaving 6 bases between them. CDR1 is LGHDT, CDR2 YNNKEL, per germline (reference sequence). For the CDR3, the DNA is TGTGCCAGCAGCCTGGGGGTGAACACTGAAGCTTTCTTT. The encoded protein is CASSLGVNTEAFF.

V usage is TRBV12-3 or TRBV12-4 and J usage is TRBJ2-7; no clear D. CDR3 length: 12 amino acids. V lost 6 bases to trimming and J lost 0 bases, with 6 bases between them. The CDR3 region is CASSRSSYEQYF. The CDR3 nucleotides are TGTGCCAGCAGCCGGAGCTCCTACGAGCAGTACTTC.

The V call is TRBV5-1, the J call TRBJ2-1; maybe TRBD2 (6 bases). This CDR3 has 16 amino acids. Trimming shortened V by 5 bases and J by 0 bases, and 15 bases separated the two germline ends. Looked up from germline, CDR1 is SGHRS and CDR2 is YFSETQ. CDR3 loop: CASSLYGGNSYNEQFF. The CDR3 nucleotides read TGCGCCAGCAGTCTATATGGAGGGAACTCCTACAATGAGCAGTTCTTC.

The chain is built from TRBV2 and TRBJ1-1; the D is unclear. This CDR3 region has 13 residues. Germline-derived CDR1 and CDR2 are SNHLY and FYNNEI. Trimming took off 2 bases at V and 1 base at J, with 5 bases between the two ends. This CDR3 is CASSESPNTEAFF. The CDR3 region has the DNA TGTGCCAGCAGTGAAAGCCCGAACACTGAAGCTTTCTTT. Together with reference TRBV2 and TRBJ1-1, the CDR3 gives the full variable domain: EPEVTQTPSHQVTQMGQEVILRCVPISNHLYFYWYRQILGQKVEFLVSFYNNEISEKSEIFDDQFSVERPDGSNFTLKIRSTKLEDSAMYFCASSESPNTEAFFGQGTRLTVV.

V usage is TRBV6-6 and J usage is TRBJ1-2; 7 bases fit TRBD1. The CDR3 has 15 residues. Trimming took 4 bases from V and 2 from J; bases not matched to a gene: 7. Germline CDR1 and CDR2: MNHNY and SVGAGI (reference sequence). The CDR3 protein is CASSFRQGFNYGYTF. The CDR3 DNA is TGTGCCAGCAGTTTCCGACAGGGATTCAACTATGGCTACACCTTC.

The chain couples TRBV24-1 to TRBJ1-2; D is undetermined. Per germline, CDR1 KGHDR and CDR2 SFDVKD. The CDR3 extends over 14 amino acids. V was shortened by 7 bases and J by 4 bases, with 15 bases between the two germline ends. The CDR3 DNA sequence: TGTGCCACCAGGGAATTTCAGGAGACCTATGGCTACACCTTC. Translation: CATREFQETYGYTF.

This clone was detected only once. The CDR3 DNA reads TGTGCCAGTAGTCAGACGGTGCTGAGGAACACCATATATTTT. It codes for CASSQTVLRNTIYF. The chain combines TRBV19 with TRBJ1-3; no clear D. This CDR3 spans 14 amino acids. The germline gives CDR1 LNHDA, CDR2 SQIVND (reference sequence). V gave up 5 bases and J gave up 7 bases, with 15 bases separating them. Drawing the rest from reference TRBV19 and TRBJ1-3, the complete variable domain is DGGITQSPKYLFRKEGQNVTLSCEQNLNHDAMYWYRQDPGQGLRLIYYSQIVNDFQKGDIAEGYSVSREKKESFPLTVTSAQKNPTAFYLCASSQTVLRNTIYFGEGSWLTVV.

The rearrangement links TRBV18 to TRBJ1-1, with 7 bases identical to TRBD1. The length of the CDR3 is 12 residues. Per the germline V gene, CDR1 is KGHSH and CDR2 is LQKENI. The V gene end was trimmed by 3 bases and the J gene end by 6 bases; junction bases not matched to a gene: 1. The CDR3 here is CASSPDRAEAFF. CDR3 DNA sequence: TGTGCCAGCTCACCCGACAGGGCTGAAGCTTTCTTT.

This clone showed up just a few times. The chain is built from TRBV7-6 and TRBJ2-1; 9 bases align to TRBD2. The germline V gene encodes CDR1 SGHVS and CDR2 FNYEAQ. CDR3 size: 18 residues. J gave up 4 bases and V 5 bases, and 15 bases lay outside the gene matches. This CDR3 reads CASSARALAGIGYNEQFF. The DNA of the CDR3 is TGTGCCAGCAGCGCCCGAGCACTAGCGGGCATAGGGTACAATGAGCAGTTCTTC.

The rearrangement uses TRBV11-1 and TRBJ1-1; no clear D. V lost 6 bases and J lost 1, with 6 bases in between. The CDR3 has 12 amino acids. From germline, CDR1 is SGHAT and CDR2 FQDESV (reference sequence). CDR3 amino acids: CASSPGNTEAFF. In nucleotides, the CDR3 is TGTGCCAGCAGTCCGGGGAACACTGAAGCTTTCTTT. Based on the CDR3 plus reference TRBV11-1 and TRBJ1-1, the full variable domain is EAEVAQSPRYKITEKSQAVAFWCDPISGHATLYWYRQILGQGPELLVQFQDESVVDDSQLPKDRFSAERLKGVDSTLKIQPAELGDSAMYLCASSPGNTEAFFGQGTRLTVV.

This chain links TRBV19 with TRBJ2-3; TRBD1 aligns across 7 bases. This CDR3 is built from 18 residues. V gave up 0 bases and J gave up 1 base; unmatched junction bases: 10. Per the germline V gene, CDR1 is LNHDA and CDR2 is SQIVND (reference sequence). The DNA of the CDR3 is TGTGCCAGTAGTATAGATGGGCTTACAGGGGTCGGCACAGATACGCAGTATTTT. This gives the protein CASSIDGLTGVGTDTQYF.

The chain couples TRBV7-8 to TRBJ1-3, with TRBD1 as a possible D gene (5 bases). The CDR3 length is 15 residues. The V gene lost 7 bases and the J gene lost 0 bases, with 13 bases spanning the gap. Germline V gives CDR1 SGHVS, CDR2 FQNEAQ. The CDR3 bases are TGTGCCAGCACCCCGACAGTGATCTCTGGAAACACCATATATTTT. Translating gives CASTPTVISGNTIYF. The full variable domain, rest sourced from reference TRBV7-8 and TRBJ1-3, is GAGVSQSPRYKVAKRGQDVALRCDPISGHVSLFWYQQALGQGPEFLTYFQNEAQLDKSGLPSDRFFAERPEGSVSTLKIQRTQQEDSAVYLCASTPTVISGNTIYFGEGSWLTVV.

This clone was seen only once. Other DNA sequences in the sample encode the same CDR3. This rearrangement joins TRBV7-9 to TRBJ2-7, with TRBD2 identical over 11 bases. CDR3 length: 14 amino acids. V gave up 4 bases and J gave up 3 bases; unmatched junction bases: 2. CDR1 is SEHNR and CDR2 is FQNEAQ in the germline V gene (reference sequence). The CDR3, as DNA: TGTGCCAGCAGCTCAACTAGCGGGAGCTACGAGCAGTACTTC. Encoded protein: CASSSTSGSYEQYF.

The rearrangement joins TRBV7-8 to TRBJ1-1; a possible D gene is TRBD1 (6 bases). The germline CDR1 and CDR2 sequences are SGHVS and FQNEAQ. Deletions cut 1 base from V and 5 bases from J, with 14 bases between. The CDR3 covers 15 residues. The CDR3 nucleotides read TGTGCCAGCAGCTTAGTCCGGGGGGCAAGAACTGAAGCTTTCTTT. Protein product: CASSLVRGARTEAFF.

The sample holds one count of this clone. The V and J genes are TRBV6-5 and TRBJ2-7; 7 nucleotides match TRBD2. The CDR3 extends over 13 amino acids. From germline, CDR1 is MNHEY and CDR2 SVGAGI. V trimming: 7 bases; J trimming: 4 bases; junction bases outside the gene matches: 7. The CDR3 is CASMGGRRYEQYF. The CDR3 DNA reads TGTGCCAGCATGGGGGGGAGACGGTACGAGCAGTACTTC.

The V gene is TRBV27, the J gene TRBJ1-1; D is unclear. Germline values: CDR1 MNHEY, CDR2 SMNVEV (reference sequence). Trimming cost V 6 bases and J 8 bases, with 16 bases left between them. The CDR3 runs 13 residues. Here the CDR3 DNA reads TGTGCCAGCAGGACCCTTCTCGGGGAGGAAGCTTTCTTT. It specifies CASRTLLGEEAFF.

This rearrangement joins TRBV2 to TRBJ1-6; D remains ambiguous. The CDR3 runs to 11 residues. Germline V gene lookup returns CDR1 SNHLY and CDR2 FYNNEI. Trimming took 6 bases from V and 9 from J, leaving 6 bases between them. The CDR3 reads CASRKGSPLHF. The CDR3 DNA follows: TGTGCCAGCAGAAAGGGTTCACCCCTCCACTTT. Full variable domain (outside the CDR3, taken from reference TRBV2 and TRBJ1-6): EPEVTQTPSHQVTQMGQEVILRCVPISNHLYFYWYRQILGQKVEFLVSFYNNEISEKSEIFDDQFSVERPDGSNFTLKIRSTKLEDSAMYFCASRKGSPLHFGNGTRLTVT.

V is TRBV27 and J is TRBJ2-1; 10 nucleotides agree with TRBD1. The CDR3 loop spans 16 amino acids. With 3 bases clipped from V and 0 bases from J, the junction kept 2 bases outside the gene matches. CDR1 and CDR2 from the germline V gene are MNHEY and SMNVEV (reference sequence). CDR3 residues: CASSLGQGSSYNEQFF. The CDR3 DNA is TGTGCCAGCAGTTTGGGACAGGGGAGCTCCTACAATGAGCAGTTCTTC.

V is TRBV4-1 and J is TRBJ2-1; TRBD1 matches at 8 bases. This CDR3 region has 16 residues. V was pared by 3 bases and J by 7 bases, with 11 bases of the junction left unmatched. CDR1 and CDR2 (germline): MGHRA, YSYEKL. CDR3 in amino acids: CASSHAPGQGANEQFF. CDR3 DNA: TGCGCCAGCAGCCATGCACCCGGACAGGGTGCTAATGAGCAGTTCTTC.

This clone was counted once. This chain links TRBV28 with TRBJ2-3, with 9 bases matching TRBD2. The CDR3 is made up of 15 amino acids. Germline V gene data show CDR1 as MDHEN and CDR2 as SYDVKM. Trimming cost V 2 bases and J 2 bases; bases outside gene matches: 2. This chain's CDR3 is CASSLPSGITDTQYF. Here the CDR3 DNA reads TGTGCCAGCAGTTTACCTAGCGGGATCACAGATACGCAGTATTTT.

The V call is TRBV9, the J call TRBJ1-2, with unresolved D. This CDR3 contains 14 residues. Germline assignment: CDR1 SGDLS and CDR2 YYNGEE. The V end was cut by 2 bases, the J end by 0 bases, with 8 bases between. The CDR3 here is CASSVSTSNYGYTF. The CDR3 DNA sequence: TGTGCCAGCAGCGTTAGTACTTCTAACTATGGCTACACCTTC.

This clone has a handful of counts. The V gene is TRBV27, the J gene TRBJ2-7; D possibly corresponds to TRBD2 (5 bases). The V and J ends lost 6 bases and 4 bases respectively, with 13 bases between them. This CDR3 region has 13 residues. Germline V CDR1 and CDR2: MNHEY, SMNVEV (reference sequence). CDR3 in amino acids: CASSSSSFYEQYF. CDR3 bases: TGTGCCAGCAGCTCTAGCTCCTTTTACGAGCAGTACTTC.

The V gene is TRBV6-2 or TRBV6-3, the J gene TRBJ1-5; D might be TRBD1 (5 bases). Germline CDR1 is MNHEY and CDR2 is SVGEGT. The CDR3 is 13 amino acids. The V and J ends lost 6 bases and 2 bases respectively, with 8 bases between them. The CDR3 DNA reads TGTGCCAGCAGCCCGGGGGGCAATCAGCCCCAGCATTTT. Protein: CASSPGGNQPQHF.

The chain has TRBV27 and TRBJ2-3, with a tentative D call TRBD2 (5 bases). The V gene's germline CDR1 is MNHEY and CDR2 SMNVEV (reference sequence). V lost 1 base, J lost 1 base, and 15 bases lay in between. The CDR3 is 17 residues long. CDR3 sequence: CASSLFAGKRGTDTQYF. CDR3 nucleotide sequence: TGTGCCAGCAGTTTATTTGCGGGTAAGAGGGGCACAGATACGCAGTATTTT.